One and the same sample provided the 5 T cell receptor beta chains below, sequenced in a study of cytomegalovirus exposure and HLA in healthy donors. The PCR ran on 60 Vbeta and 13 Jbeta primers. This table comes from immunoSEQ multiplex PCR, and its TCRdb copy is limited to in-frame clones, with some not included. The sample lists 120,000 or so clones, roughly 80% occurring once. Sequenced sample: PBMCs. The receptors derive from a man aged 18-30 years in good health and CMV-seropositive.

The chain uses TRBV18 and TRBJ1-2; TRBD1 matches at 7 bases. Germline V gene sequence: CDR1 KGHSH, CDR2 LQKENI. CDR3 length equals 14 residues. The trim removed 3 bases at V and 2 bases at J, leaving 3 bases unmatched. CDR3 DNA sequence: TGTGCCAGCTCACCGGGACAGCCCAACTATGGCTACACCTTC. Encoded protein: CASSPGQPNYGYTF.

Regarding this clone: Other DNA sequences of this sample code for an identical CDR3. The rearrangement links TRBV6-4 to TRBJ2-1, with D unclear. V gave up 4 bases and J gave up 3 bases, with 7 bases separating them. Germline CDR1 and CDR2: MRHNA and SNTAGT. The CDR3 sequence is 13 residues long. CDR3 bases: TGTGCCAGCAGTGGGCTAGTCTACAATGAGCAGTTCTTC. Translated: CASSGLVYNEQFF.

The sample holds one count of this clone. The chain couples TRBV5-6 to TRBJ2-3, with 10 bases that match TRBD2. The CDR3 runs 13 residues. Germline CDR1 is SGHDT and CDR2 is YYEEEE. V was pared by 6 bases and J by 3 bases, with 1 base of the junction left unmatched. CDR3 sequence: CASKTSGTDTQYF. In nucleotides, the CDR3 is TGTGCCAGCAAGACTAGCGGGACAGATACGCAGTATTTT.

In its sample, this clone was seen once. This chain links TRBV7-2 with TRBJ2-7; maybe TRBD2 (6 bases). V was cut by 5 bases and J by 2 bases, with 13 bases left in between. This CDR3 has 14 residues. CDR1 SGHTA and CDR2 FQGNSA come from the germline V gene. The CDR3 is CASSAMAGPYEQYF. CDR3 bases: TGTGCCAGCAGCGCCATGGCGGGGCCCTACGAGCAGTACTTC.

This chain links TRBV5-1 with TRBJ2-5; perhaps TRBD1 as D (6 bases). With 0 bases removed from V and 4 bases from J, the gap between germline ends came to 13 bases. Germline V CDR1 and CDR2: SGHRS, YFSETQ. The CDR3 has 15 amino acids. CDR3 sequence (DNA): TGCGCCAGCAGCTTGGGCAACAGGGTGGGAGAGACCCAGTACTTC. Its translation: CASSLGNRVGETQYF.